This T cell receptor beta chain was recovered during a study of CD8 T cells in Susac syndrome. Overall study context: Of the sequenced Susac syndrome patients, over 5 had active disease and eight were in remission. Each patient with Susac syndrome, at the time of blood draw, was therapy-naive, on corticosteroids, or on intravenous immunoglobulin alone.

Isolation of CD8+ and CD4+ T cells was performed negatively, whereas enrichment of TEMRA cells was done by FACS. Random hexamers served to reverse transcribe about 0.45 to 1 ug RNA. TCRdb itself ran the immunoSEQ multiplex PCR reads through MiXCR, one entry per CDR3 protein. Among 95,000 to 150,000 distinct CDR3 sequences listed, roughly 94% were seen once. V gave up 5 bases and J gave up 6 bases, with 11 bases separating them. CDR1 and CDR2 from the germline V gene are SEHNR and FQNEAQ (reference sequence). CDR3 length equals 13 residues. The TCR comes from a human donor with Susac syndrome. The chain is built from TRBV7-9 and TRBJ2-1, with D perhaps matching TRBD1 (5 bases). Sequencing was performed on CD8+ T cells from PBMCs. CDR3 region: CASSPLRANEQFF. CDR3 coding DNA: TGTGCCAGCAGCCCCCTCAGGGCCAATGAGCAGTTCTTC.